The source of this T cell receptor (beta chain) is a study of blood T cells in healthy people across ages. From germline, CDR1 is SQVTM and CDR2 ANQGSEA. The CDR3 loop spans 11 amino acids. A J-beta primer mix and a sample-barcoded 5' primer were used in a second PCR of about 7 to 11 cycles. Each cDNA molecule received a tag from a template-switch adaptor that had 12 random nucleotides. All samples yielded 3 million or more CDR3-containing paired-end reads. MiXCR was run by TCRdb on the 5' RACE reads, yielding one entry per CDR3 protein. The table has some 900,000 distinct CDR3 sequences, about 48% seen once; the top ten hold roughly 12%. Staff drew around 10 milliliters of peripheral blood from each donor.

The source is a man aged 30 to 45 in good health. Material for sequencing was blood. The chain combines TRBV29-1 with TRBJ2-5; D may be TRBD2 (5 bases). Matching the DNA end better, TRBJ2-7 makes the J call doubtful. CDR3 region: CSGRLWGEQYF. The CDR3 nucleotides read TGCAGCGGGCGACTATGGGGCGAGCAGTACTTC.